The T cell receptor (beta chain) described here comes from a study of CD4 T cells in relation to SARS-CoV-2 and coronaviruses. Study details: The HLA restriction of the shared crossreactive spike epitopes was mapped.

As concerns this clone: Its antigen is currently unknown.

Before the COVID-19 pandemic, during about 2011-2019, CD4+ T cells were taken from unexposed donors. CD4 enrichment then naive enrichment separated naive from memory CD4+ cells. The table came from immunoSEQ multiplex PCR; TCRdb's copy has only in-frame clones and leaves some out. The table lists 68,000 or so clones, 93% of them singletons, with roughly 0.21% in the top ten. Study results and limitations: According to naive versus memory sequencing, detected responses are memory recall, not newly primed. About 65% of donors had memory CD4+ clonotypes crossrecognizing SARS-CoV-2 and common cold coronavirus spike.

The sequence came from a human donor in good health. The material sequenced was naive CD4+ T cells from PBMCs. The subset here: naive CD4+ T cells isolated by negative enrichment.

CDR3 nucleotide sequence: TGTGCCAGCAGTTACACCCATCAGCCCCAGCATTTT. It translates to CASSYTHQPQHF. The rearrangement links TRBV6-2 or TRBV6-3 to TRBJ1-5; no firm D call. Germline V CDR1 and CDR2: MNHEY, SVGEGT. The CDR3 length is 12 residues. V shed 2 bases and J shed 5 bases, with 4 bases lying between them.